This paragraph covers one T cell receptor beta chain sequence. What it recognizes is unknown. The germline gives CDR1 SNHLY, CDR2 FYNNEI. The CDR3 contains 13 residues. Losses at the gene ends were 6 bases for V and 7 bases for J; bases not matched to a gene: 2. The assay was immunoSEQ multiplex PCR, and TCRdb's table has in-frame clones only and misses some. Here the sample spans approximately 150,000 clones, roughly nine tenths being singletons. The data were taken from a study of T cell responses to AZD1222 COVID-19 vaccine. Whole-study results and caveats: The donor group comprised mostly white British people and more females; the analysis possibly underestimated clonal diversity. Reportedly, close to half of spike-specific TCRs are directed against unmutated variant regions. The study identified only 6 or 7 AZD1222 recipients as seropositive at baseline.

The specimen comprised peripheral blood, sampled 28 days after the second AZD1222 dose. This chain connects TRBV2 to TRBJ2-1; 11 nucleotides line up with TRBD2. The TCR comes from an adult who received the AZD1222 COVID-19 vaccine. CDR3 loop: CASSRLAGNEQFF. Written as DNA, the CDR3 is TGTGCCAGCAGCAGACTAGCGGGGAATGAGCAGTTCTTC.